One sample yielded the 19 T cell receptor beta chains listed below, sequenced in a study of blood T cell repertoires in COVID-19. Sequenced by immunoSEQ multiplex PCR; TCRdb stores in-frame clones only, minus some. Among hundreds of thousands of clones listed, around 87% were seen once. Material for sequencing was PBMCs or T cells enriched from blood (not recorded which). These receptors all stem from a young man who had been exposed to COVID-19.

The sample holds a few counts of this clone. The chain employs TRBV5-4 and TRBJ1-1, with TRBD1 matching 7 bases. The CDR3 covers 15 residues. The junction had 6 bases not matched to a gene; V was cut back by 4 bases and J by 0 bases. Germline V gene data show CDR1 as SGHNT and CDR2 as YYREEE (reference sequence). The CDR3 region has the DNA TGTGCCAGCAGCCCGAGGACAGGCGTGAACACTGAAGCTTTCTTT. Protein product: CASSPRTGVNTEAFF.

The chain couples TRBV4-1 to TRBJ2-3, with D possibly TRBD1 on 5 matching bases. CDR3 size: 14 residues. CDR1 and CDR2 (germline): MGHRA, YSYEKL. V was pared by 1 base and J by 1 base, with 6 bases between. The CDR3, as DNA: TGCGCCAGCAGCCAAGGCAGGGGCACAGATACGCAGTATTTT. Translated, it gives CASSQGRGTDTQYF.

This chain connects TRBV19 to TRBJ1-5; 7 nucleotides align to TRBD1. The CDR3 is 15 amino acids. Germline V lookup: CDR1 LNHDA, CDR2 SQIVND (reference sequence). J gave up 0 bases and V 6 bases, and 5 bases lay outside the gene matches. The CDR3 coding sequence is TGTGCCAGTAGGCTGGGACAGATTAGCAATCAGCCCCAGCATTTT. This codes for CASRLGQISNQPQHF.

Here the CDR3 reads CASSLGDRGYNSPLHF. The CDR3 bases are TGTGCCAGCAGCCTGGGGGACAGGGGATATAATTCACCCCTCCACTTT. This chain joins TRBV11-1 and TRBJ1-6, with 10 bases that match TRBD1. The CDR3 loop spans 16 amino acids. Germline V gives CDR1 SGHAT, CDR2 FQDESV (reference sequence). The trim removed 5 bases at V and 4 bases at J, leaving 5 bases unmatched.

The chain employs TRBV19 and TRBJ1-1; D call uncertain. In germline, CDR1 is LNHDA, CDR2 SQIVND (reference sequence). This CDR3 region has 14 residues. The ends were cut back, 3 bases at V and 0 bases at J, with 8 bases in the middle. CDR3 loop: CASSIGLLNTEAFF. DNA of the CDR3: TGTGCCAGTAGTATCGGACTTCTGAACACTGAAGCTTTCTTT.

The chain recombines TRBV6-6 with TRBJ1-2; D gene uncertain. Germline V gene sequence: CDR1 MNHNY, CDR2 SVGAGI (reference sequence). Trimming cost V 2 bases and J 3 bases, with 13 bases left between them. CDR3 length equals 15 residues. The CDR3 nucleotides read TGTGCCAGCAGTTACGGTCGGAGGCAAGACTATGGCTACACCTTC. It codes for CASSYGRRQDYGYTF.

The rearrangement joins TRBV7-9 to TRBJ1-1; 8 bases are shared with TRBD1. Germline V gene lookup returns CDR1 SEHNR and CDR2 FQNEAQ (reference sequence). This CDR3 spans 15 amino acids. The V segment lost 1 base and the J segment 4 bases; nucleotides outside the gene matches: 5. The CDR3, as DNA: TGTGCCAGCAGCTTAGGGCAGGGGGCTGGCACTGAAGCTTTCTTT. It specifies CASSLGQGAGTEAFF. The full variable domain, completed using reference TRBV7-9 and TRBJ1-1, is DTGVSQNPRHKITKRGQNVTFRCDPISEHNRLYWYRQTLGQGPEFLTYFQNEAQLEKSRLLSDRFSAERPKGSFSTLEIQRTEQGDSAMYLCASSLGQGAGTEAFFGQGTRLTVV.

This chain uses TRBV30 with TRBJ1-1; TRBD1 agrees at 10 bases. The germline CDR1 and CDR2 sequences are GTSNPN and SVGIG (reference sequence). This CDR3 contains 15 residues. The V segment lost 4 bases and the J segment 9 bases; nucleotides outside the gene matches: 14. The CDR3 DNA is TGTGCCTGGATTGATCCGGGACAGGGGCCCCAGAAAGCTTTCTTT. This translates into CAWIDPGQGPQKAFF. Combining the CDR3 with reference TRBV30 and TRBJ1-1 gives the whole variable domain SQTIHQWPATLVQPVGSPLSLECTVEGTSNPNLYWYRQAAGRGLQLLFYSVGIGQISSEVPQNLSASRPQDRQFILSSKKLLLSDSGFYLCAWIDPGQGPQKAFFGQGTRLTVV.

This clone came up once. V gene TRBV2 combines with J gene TRBJ2-5; 10 positions agree with TRBD2. Germline V gene sequence: CDR1 SNHLY, CDR2 FYNNEI. This CDR3 contains 14 residues. Germline trimming cut 2 bases from V and 4 bases from J; bases unmatched to any gene: 1. The chain's CDR3 is CASSELAGGETQYF. In DNA, the CDR3 is TGTGCCAGCAGTGAATTAGCGGGGGGAGAGACCCAGTACTTC.

The chain is built from TRBV2 and TRBJ1-6, with D possibly TRBD1 on 5 matching bases. Trimming cost V 4 bases and J 8 bases, with 12 bases left between them. The V gene's germline CDR1 is SNHLY and CDR2 FYNNEI. The CDR3 runs 14 residues. This chain's CDR3 is CASSVGQKDSPLHF. For the CDR3, the DNA is TGTGCCAGCAGTGTGGGGCAGAAGGATTCACCCCTCCACTTT.

V and J are TRBV6-4 and TRBJ2-1; the D gene is possibly TRBD1 (6 bases). The V gene's germline CDR1 is MRHNA and CDR2 SNTAGT. The CDR3 runs to 16 residues. V lost 3 bases and J 5 bases, leaving 17 bases between the germline ends. The CDR3 reads CASSDFLGHQNNEQFF. The DNA of the CDR3 is TGTGCCAGCAGTGATTTTTTGGGACACCAGAACAATGAGCAGTTCTTC.

J is TRBJ1-6 and V is TRBV6-5; TRBD1 matches at 9 bases. V was pared by 2 bases and J by 8 bases, with 7 bases of the junction left unmatched. In germline, CDR1 is MNHEY, CDR2 SVGAGI. This CDR3 comprises 16 residues. The CDR3: CASSYVMGQGDSPLHF. The CDR3 nucleotides read TGTGCCAGCAGTTACGTTATGGGACAGGGAGATTCACCCCTCCACTTT.

This clone was counted between two and nine times. The chain is built from TRBV4-3 and TRBJ1-2; possible D gene TRBD1, 5 bases. CDR3 length: 15 residues. Trimming pared 3 bases from V and 5 bases from J, leaving 16 bases between. Germline CDR1 is LGHNA and CDR2 is YSLEER. The CDR3 here is CASSQSQGLRYGYTF. The CDR3 coding sequence is TGCGCCAGCAGCCAGAGCCAGGGTCTCCGATATGGCTACACCTTC.

This CDR3 reads CASSPQGNTGELFF. Here the CDR3 DNA reads TGTGCCAGCAGCCCACAGGGGAACACCGGGGAGCTGTTTTTT. The chain links TRBV6-4 to TRBJ2-2; D is possibly TRBD1 (6 bases). The ends were cut back, 6 bases at V and 1 base at J, with 9 bases in the middle. Germline loops: CDR1 MRHNA, CDR2 SNTAGT. This CDR3 region has 14 residues.

This chain joins TRBV6-5 and TRBJ2-7, with 9 bases identical to TRBD1. Trimming took 8 bases from V and 9 from J; bases not matched to a gene: 5. The V gene's germline CDR1 is MNHEY and CDR2 SVGAGI. The CDR3 extends over 11 amino acids. CDR3 coding DNA: TGTGCCAGCGGGACAGGGTTTGGGCAGTACTTC. It is translated as CASGTGFGQYF.

This chain uses TRBV2 with TRBJ1-6; TRBD1 matches 7 bases. The CDR3 is made up of 13 amino acids. V lost 6 bases, J lost 9 bases, and 5 bases stayed unmatched. Germline V gene data show CDR1 as SNHLY and CDR2 as FYNNEI. This chain's CDR3 is CASSPNRGSPLHF. CDR3 DNA sequence: TGTGCCAGCAGCCCAAACAGGGGTTCACCCCTCCACTTT.

V and J are TRBV7-9 and TRBJ1-5; D gene unclear. Germline lookup yields CDR1 SEHNR and CDR2 FQNEAQ (reference sequence). This CDR3 has 17 amino acids. The V end was cut by 5 bases, the J end by 0 bases, with 17 bases between. The CDR3 DNA reads as TGTGCCAGCAGCAAAACGGGTCTCACTTATAGCAATCAGCCCCAGCATTTT. Residues: CASSKTGLTYSNQPQHF. Full variable domain (outside the CDR3, taken from reference TRBV7-9 and TRBJ1-5): DTGVSQNPRHKITKRGQNVTFRCDPISEHNRLYWYRQTLGQGPEFLTYFQNEAQLEKSRLLSDRFSAERPKGSFSTLEIQRTEQGDSAMYLCASSKTGLTYSNQPQHFGDGTRLSIL.

This sequence joins TRBV7-6 and TRBJ1-2, with 7 bases identical to TRBD1. The CDR3 has 15 residues. Losses at the gene ends were 1 base for V and 4 bases for J; bases not matched to a gene: 6. Germline CDR1 SGHVS, CDR2 FNYEAQ. CDR3 sequence: CASSLDRGGIYGYTF. CDR3 in DNA: TGTGCCAGCAGCTTAGACAGGGGAGGTATCTATGGCTACACCTTC.

In its sample, this clone was seen a few times. The chain combines TRBV2 with TRBJ2-7, with D unclear. The germline gives CDR1 SNHLY, CDR2 FYNNEI. V was clipped by 6 bases and J by 3 bases, with 15 bases between them. There are 14 residues in the CDR3. The CDR3 region has the DNA TGTGCCAGCAGCTACGGAGCAGTTGACTACGAGCAGTACTTC. This encodes CASSYGAVDYEQYF.